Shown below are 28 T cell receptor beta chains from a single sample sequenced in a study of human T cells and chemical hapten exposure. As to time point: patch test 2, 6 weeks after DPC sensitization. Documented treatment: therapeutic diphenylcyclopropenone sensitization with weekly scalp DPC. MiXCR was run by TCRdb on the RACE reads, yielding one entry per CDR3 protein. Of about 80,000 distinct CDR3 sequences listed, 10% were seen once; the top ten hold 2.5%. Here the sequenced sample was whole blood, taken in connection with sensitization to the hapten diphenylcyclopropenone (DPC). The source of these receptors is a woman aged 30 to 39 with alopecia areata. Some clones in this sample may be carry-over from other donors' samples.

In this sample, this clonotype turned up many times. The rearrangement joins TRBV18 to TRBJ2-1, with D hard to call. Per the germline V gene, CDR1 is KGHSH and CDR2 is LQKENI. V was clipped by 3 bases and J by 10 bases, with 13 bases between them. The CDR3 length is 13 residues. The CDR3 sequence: CASSPPSAEEQFF. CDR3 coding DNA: TGTGCCAGCTCACCCCCATCCGCGGAGGAGCAGTTCTTC. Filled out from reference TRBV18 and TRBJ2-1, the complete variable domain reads NAGVMQNPRHLVRRRGQEARLRCSPMKGHSHVYWYRQLPEEGLKFMVYLQKENIIDESGMPKERFSAEFPKEGPSILRIQQVVRGDSAAYFCASSPPSAEEQFFGPGTRLTVL.

The CDR3 reads CAIRATDTQYF. Here the CDR3 DNA reads TGTGCCATCAGGGCCACAGATACGCAGTATTTT. The chain is built from TRBV10-3 and TRBJ2-3; D not resolved. The CDR3 is 11 residues long. Trimming removed 6 bases at V and 2 bases at J, with 3 bases between. The V gene's germline CDR1 is ENHRY and CDR2 SYGVKD.

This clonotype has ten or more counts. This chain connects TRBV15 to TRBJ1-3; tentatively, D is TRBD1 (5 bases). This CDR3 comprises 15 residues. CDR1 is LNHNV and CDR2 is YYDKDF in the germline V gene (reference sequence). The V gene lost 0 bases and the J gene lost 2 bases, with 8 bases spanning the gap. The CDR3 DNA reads TGTGCCACCAGCAGAGATCAGGGACCTGGAAACACCATATATTTT. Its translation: CATSRDQGPGNTIYF. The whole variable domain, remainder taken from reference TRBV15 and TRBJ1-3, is DAMVIQNPRYQVTQFGKPVTLSCSQTLNHNVMYWYQQKSSQAPKLLFHYYDKDFNNEADTPDNFQSRRPNTSFCFLDIRSPGLGDTAMYLCATSRDQGPGNTIYFGEGSWLTVV.

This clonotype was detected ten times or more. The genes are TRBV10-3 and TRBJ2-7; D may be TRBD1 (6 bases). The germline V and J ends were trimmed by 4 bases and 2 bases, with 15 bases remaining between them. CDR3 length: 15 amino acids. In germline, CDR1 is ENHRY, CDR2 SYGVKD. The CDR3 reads CAISVGQHRTYEQYF. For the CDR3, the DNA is TGTGCCATCAGTGTAGGACAGCATAGGACCTACGAGCAGTACTTC.

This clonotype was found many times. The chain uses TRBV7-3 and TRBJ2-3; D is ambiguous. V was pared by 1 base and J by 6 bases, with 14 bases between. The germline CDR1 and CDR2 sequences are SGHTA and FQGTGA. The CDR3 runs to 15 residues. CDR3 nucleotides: TGTGCCAGCAGCTTAAACTCCGGTCTTAGGGATACGCAGTATTTT. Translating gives CASSLNSGLRDTQYF.

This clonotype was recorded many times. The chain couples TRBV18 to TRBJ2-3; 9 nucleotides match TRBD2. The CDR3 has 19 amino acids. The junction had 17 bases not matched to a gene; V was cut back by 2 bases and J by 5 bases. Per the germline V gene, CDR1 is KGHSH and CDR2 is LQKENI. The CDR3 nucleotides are TGTGCCAGCTCACCAGTGAGGACTAGCGTGGTCGGAGGTTTAGATACGCAGTATTTT. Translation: CASSPVRTSVVGGLDTQYF.

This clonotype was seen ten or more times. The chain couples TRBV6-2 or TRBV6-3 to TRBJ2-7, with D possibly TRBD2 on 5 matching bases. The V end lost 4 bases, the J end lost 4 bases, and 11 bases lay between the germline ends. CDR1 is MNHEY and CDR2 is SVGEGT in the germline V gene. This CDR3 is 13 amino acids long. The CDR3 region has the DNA TGTGCCAGCAGTTCTGGGAGTCGATACGAGCAGTACTTC. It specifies CASSSGSRYEQYF.

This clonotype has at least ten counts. The CDR3 here is CASSLNEGWTGELFF. The CDR3 bases are TGTGCCAGCAGCTTGAATGAGGGCTGGACCGGGGAGCTGTTTTTT. V gene TRBV7-3 combines with J gene TRBJ2-2; D may be TRBD2 (5 bases). V lost 3 bases and J 5 bases, leaving 13 bases between the germline ends. The germline CDR1 and CDR2 sequences are SGHTA and FQGTGA. The CDR3 is made up of 15 amino acids.

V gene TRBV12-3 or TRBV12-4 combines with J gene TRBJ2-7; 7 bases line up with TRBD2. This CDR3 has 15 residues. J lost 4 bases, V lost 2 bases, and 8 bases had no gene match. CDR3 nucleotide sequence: TGTGCCAGCAGTTTAAGACCACCCGGGAGGTACGAGCAGTACTTC. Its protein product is CASSLRPPGRYEQYF.

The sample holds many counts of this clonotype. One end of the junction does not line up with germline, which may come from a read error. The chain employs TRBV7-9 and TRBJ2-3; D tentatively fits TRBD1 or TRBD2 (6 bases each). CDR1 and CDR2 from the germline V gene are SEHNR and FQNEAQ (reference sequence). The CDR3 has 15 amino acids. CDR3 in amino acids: CASSLGRGHTDTQYF. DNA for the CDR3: TGTGCCAGCAGTTTAGGGCGGGGACACACAGATACGCAGTATTTT.

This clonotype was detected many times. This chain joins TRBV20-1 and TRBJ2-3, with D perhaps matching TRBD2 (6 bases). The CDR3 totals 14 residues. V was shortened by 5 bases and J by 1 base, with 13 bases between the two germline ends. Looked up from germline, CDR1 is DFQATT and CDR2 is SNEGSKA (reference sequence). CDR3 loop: CSAYSREGTDTQYF. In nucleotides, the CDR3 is TGCAGTGCTTACTCCAGGGAGGGCACAGATACGCAGTATTTT.

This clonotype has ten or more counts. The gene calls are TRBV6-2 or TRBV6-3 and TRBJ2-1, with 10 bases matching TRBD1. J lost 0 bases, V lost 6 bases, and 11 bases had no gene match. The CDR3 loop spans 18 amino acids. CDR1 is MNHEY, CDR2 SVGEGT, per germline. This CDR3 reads CASSTVRDRGSSYNEQFF. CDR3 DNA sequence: TGTGCCAGCAGCACCGTCCGGGACAGGGGAAGCTCCTACAATGAGCAGTTCTTC.

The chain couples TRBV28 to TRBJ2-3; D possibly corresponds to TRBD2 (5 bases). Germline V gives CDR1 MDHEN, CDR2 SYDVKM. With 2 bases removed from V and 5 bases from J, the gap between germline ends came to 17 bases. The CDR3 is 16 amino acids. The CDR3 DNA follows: TGTGCCAGCAGTTTAGCCGCTCAGAGCGGAGAAGATACGCAGTATTTT. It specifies CASSLAAQSGEDTQYF.

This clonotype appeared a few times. DNA of the CDR3: TGTGCCAGCAGTCTAAGGACAGCTCGTATCAAAAACATTCAGTACTTC. This sequence encodes CASSLRTARIKNIQYF. The rearrangement uses TRBV3-1 and TRBJ2-4, with TRBD1 as a possible D gene (6 bases). In germline, CDR1 is LGHDT, CDR2 YNNKEL (reference sequence). The CDR3 is 16 residues long. The V end lost 6 bases, the J end lost 3 bases, and 18 bases lay between the germline ends.

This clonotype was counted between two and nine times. The CDR3 is CASSPRGGQGAGGYTF. In DNA, the CDR3 is TGTGCCAGCAGCCCACGAGGGGGACAGGGGGCAGGCGGCTACACCTTC. The chain uses TRBV7-3 and TRBJ1-2; 12 bases are shared with TRBD1. The V gene's germline CDR1 is SGHTA and CDR2 FQGTGA. After removal of 5 bases from V and 8 bases from J, the junction contained 12 bases not matched to a gene. The CDR3 spans 16 residues.

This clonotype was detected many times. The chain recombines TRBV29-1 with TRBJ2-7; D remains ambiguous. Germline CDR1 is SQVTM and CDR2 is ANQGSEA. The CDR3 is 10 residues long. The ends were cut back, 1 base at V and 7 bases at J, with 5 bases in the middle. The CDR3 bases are TGCAGCGTTGAAGCCGGGGAGCAGTACTTC. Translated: CSVEAGEQYF.

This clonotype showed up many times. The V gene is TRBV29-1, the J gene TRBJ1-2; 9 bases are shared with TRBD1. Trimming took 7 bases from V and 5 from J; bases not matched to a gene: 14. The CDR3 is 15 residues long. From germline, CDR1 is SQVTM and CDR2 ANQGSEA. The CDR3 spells CSAVGGTGRKYGYTF. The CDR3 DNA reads TGCAGCGCCGTGGGGGGGACAGGGAGGAAGTATGGCTACACCTTC.

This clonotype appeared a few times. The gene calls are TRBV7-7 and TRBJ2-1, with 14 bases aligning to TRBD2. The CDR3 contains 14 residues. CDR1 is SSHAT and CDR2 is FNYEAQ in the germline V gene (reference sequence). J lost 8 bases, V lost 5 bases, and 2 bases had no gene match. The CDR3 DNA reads TGTGCCAGCAGCCCGGGACTAGCGGGGGATGAGCAGTTCTTC. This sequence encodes CASSPGLAGDEQFF.

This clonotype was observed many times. For the CDR3, the DNA is TGTGCCAGCACTGTGCCAGGTCTGGAGACCCAGTACTTC. It encodes CASTVPGLETQYF. The chain links TRBV6-5 to TRBJ2-5, with D hard to call. Germline values: CDR1 MNHEY, CDR2 SVGAGI. Trimming cost V 7 bases and J 5 bases, with 14 bases left between them. The CDR3 covers 13 residues.

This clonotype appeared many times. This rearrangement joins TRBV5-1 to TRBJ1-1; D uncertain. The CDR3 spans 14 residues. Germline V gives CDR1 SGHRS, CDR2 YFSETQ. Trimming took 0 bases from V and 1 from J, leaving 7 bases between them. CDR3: CASSLVAPNTEAFF. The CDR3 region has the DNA TGCGCCAGCAGCTTGGTCGCACCGAACACTGAAGCTTTCTTT.

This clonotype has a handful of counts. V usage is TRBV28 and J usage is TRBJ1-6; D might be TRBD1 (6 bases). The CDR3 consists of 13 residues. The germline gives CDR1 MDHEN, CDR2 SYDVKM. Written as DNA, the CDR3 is TGTGGCACCGCCATTGGGACAAAGGATCCCCTCCACTTT. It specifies CGTAIGTKDPLHF.

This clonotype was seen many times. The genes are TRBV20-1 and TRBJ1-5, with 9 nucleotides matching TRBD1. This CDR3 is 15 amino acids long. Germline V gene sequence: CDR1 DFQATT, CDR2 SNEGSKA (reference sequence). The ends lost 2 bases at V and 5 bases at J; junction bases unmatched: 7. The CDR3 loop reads CSARTGQGDHQPQHF. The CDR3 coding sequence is TGCAGTGCTAGAACGGGACAGGGAGATCATCAGCCCCAGCATTTT.

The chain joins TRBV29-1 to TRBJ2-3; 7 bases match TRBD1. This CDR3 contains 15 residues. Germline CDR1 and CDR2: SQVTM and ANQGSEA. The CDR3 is CSVRQGNANTDTQYF. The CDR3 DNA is TGCAGTGTTCGACAGGGAAATGCGAACACAGATACGCAGTATTTT.

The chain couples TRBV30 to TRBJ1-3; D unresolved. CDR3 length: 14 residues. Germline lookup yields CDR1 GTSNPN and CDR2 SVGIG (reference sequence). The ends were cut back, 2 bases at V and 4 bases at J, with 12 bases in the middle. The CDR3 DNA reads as TGTGCCTGGAGTAGGGTTCGATCCGGAAACACCATATATTTT. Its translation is CAWSRVRSGNTIYF. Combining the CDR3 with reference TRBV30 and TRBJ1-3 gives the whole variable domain SQTIHQWPATLVQPVGSPLSLECTVEGTSNPNLYWYRQAAGRGLQLLFYSVGIGQISSEVPQNLSASRPQDRQFILSSKKLLLSDSGFYLCAWSRVRSGNTIYFGEGSWLTVV.

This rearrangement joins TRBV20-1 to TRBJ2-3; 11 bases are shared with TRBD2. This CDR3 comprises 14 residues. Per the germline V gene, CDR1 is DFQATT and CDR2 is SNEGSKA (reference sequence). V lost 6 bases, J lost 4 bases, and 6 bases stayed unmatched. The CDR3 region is CSAISGGGPDTQYF. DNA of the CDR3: TGCAGTGCGATTAGCGGGGGGGGACCAGATACGCAGTATTTT.

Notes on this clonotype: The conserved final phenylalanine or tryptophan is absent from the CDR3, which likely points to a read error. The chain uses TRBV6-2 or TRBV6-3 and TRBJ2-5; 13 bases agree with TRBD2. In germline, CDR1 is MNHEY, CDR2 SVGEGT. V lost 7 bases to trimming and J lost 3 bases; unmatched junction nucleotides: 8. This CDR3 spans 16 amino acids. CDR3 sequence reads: CASIRRLAGGEETQYY. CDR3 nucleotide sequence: TGTGCCAGCATCCGAAGACTAGCGGGAGGCGAAGAGACCCAGTACTAC.

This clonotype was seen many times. CDR3 protein: CASSSRQRRTEAFF. DNA for the CDR3: TGTGCCAGCAGTTCACGACAGAGGAGGACTGAAGCTTTCTTT. The genes are TRBV28 and TRBJ1-1, with a tentative D call TRBD1 (5 bases). The CDR3 is 14 amino acids. The ends were cut back, 4 bases at V and 5 bases at J, with 14 bases in the middle. Germline V gives CDR1 MDHEN, CDR2 SYDVKM.

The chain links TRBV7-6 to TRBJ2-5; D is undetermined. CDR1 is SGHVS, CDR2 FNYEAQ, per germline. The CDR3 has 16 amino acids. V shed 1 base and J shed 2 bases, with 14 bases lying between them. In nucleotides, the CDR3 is TGTGCCAGCAGCTTAGGTTACCGGCAGATACAAGAGACCCAGTACTTC. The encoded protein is CASSLGYRQIQETQYF.